The 14 T cell receptor beta chains listed next were all sequenced from one sample in a study of T cells in localized non-small cell lung cancer. TCRdb keeps only in-frame clones here, not all; method: immunoSEQ multiplex PCR. The table includes some 10,000 clones, roughly 77% detected once. The starting material was peripheral blood, obtained before any cancer treatment. The source of these receptors is an older male donor with stage I lung adenocarcinoma.

In this sample, this clone turned up once. This rearrangement joins TRBV5-6 to TRBJ1-1; D not resolved. The germline CDR1 and CDR2 sequences are SGHDT and YYEEEE. The CDR3 contains 14 residues. Trimming stripped 4 bases from V and 1 base from J, with 11 bases between. The CDR3 region has the DNA TGTGCCAGCAGCGGCCGCCGAAGGAACACTGAAGCTTTCTTT. It is translated as CASSGRRRNTEAFF.

The chain is built from TRBV6-5 and TRBJ1-2, with D maybe TRBD1 (5 bases). The CDR3 is 15 amino acids. V lost 2 bases, J lost 1 base, and 11 bases lay in between. The germline V gene has CDR1 MNHEY and CDR2 SVGAGI. The CDR3 DNA reads as TGTGCCAGCAGTTACACCTACAGGAGTAACTATGGCTACACCTTC. It encodes CASSYTYRSNYGYTF.

This clone was observed a few times. V usage is TRBV7-2 and J usage is TRBJ1-6; D gene unclear. CDR1 and CDR2 (germline): SGHTA, FQGNSA. The CDR3 totals 17 residues. V was clipped by 2 bases and J by 7 bases, with 18 bases between them. In nucleotides, the CDR3 is TGTGCCAGCAGCTTAAGCCCTGAGGCAGGTTGGAATTCACCCCTCCACTTT. Protein: CASSLSPEAGWNSPLHF.

The J gene is TRBJ2-1, the V gene TRBV28; D possibly matches TRBD1 or TRBD2 (5 bases each). The CDR3 loop spans 11 amino acids. Deletions cut 8 bases from V and 4 bases from J, with 6 bases between. CDR1 and CDR2 from the germline V gene are MDHEN and SYDVKM. The CDR3 nucleotides read TGTGCCAGCGAGGGGTACAATGAGCAGTTCTTC. It specifies CASEGYNEQFF.

This chain uses TRBV28 with TRBJ2-3, with D possibly matching TRBD2 (6 bases). The CDR3 is made up of 14 amino acids. Trimming removed 6 bases from V and 0 bases from J, with 10 bases in between. Per the germline V gene, CDR1 is MDHEN and CDR2 is SYDVKM. Here the CDR3 DNA reads TGTGCCAGCAGGGGGGGTTATAGCACAGATACGCAGTATTTT. The encoded protein is CASRGGYSTDTQYF. The full variable domain, its missing parts supplied by reference TRBV28 and TRBJ2-3, is DVKVTQSSRYLVKRTGEKVFLECVQDMDHENMFWYRQDPGLGLRLIYFSYDVKMKEKGDIPEGYSVSREKKERFSLILESASTNQTSMYLCASRGGYSTDTQYFGPGTRLTVL.

The chain has TRBV4-1 and TRBJ1-4; 9 bases are shared with TRBD1. This CDR3 is built from 15 residues. V trimming: 4 bases; J trimming: 8 bases; junction bases outside the gene matches: 8. Germline loops: CDR1 MGHRA, CDR2 YSYEKL. The CDR3: CASSLVQGAGEKLFF. The CDR3 nucleotides are TGCGCCAGCAGCCTGGTACAGGGGGCCGGGGAAAAACTGTTTTTT.

The chain couples TRBV7-3 to TRBJ1-1; D may be TRBD1 (5 bases). Germline V lookup: CDR1 SGHTA, CDR2 FQGTGA. V lost 2 bases to trimming and J lost 0 bases, with 10 bases between them. This CDR3 contains 15 residues. In DNA, the CDR3 is TGTGCCAGCAGCTTAGGGGCTTCCATGAACACTGAAGCTTTCTTT. Translation: CASSLGASMNTEAFF.

The gene calls are TRBV11-2 and TRBJ1-6; 10 bases are a match to TRBD1. Germline V gene lookup returns CDR1 SGHAT and CDR2 FQNNGV. Trimming cost V 4 bases and J 14 bases; bases outside gene matches: 2. CDR3 length: 12 amino acids. For the CDR3, the DNA is TGTGCCAGCAGCTCGGACAGGGGGACCCTCCACTTT. As protein: CASSSDRGTLHF.

The rearrangement joins TRBV9 to TRBJ2-7, with TRBD2 identical over 8 bases. Looked up from germline, CDR1 is SGDLS and CDR2 is YYNGEE. With V trimmed by 0 bases and J by 3 bases, 8 bases remained unmatched. The CDR3 length is 16 residues. The CDR3 spells CASSVAPGGGHYEQYF. The CDR3 DNA reads TGTGCCAGCAGCGTAGCCCCGGGGGGGGGCCACTACGAGCAGTACTTC.

The rearrangement links TRBV6-5 to TRBJ1-2, with 7 positions matching TRBD1. The V segment lost 0 bases and the J segment 6 bases; nucleotides outside the gene matches: 7. Germline values: CDR1 MNHEY, CDR2 SVGAGI. The CDR3 loop spans 15 amino acids. CDR3 loop: CASSYSAGTANGYTF. CDR3 bases: TGTGCCAGCAGTTACTCCGCCGGGACAGCTAATGGCTACACCTTC.

For this clone: At one end the junction does not follow the germline gene, possibly because of a read error. V gene TRBV7-9 combines with J gene TRBJ1-1, with 7 bases matching TRBD1. The CDR3 is 15 residues long. The germline V gene has CDR1 SEHNR and CDR2 FQNEAQ (reference sequence). The CDR3: CASSQDSTGHTEAFF. The CDR3, as DNA: TGCGCCAGCAGCCAAGACTCGACAGGGCACACTGAAGCTTTCTTT.

The V gene is TRBV28, the J gene TRBJ2-7; 9 positions agree with TRBD1. Looked up from germline, CDR1 is MDHEN and CDR2 is SYDVKM. This CDR3 has 18 residues. The junction had 16 bases not matched to a gene; V was cut back by 4 bases and J by 3 bases. The CDR3, as DNA: TGTGCCAGCAGTTCCTTACAACCCGGGACAGGGTTTGTCTACGAGCAGTACTTC. Translating gives CASSSLQPGTGFVYEQYF.

The chain couples TRBV2 to TRBJ1-6; TRBD1 aligns across 7 bases. Trimming at V came to 8 bases and at J to 6 bases, leaving 10 bases not matched to a gene. Germline values: CDR1 SNHLY, CDR2 FYNNEI. CDR3 length equals 15 residues. CDR3 protein: CASRITGTANSPLHF. The CDR3, as DNA: TGTGCCAGCCGTATAACCGGGACAGCTAATTCACCCCTCCACTTT.

This clone has only a few counts. CDR3 coding DNA: TGTGCCAGTAGTAAACCGGGACAGGGTCACAATGAGCAGTTCTTC. As protein: CASSKPGQGHNEQFF. This rearrangement joins TRBV19 to TRBJ2-1, with TRBD1 matching 9 bases. The CDR3 has 15 amino acids. The germline gives CDR1 LNHDA, CDR2 SQIVND (reference sequence). V lost 4 bases to trimming and J lost 5 bases; unmatched junction nucleotides: 6. The full variable domain, rest sourced from reference TRBV19 and TRBJ2-1, is DGGITQSPKYLFRKEGQNVTLSCEQNLNHDAMYWYRQDPGQGLRLIYYSQIVNDFQKGDIAEGYSVSREKKESFPLTVTSAQKNPTAFYLCASSKPGQGHNEQFFGPGTRLTVL.